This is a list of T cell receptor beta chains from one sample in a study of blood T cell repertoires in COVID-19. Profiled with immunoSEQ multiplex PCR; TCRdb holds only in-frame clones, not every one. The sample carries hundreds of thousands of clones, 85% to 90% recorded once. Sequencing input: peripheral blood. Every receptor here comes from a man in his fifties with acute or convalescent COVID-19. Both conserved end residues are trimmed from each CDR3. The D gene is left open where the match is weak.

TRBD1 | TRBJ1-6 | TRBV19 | ASSLGTGVSPLH
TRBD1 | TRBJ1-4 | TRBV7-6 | ASSLDTQGHPQGDHHEKLF
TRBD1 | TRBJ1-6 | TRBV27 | ASSRDRANSPLH
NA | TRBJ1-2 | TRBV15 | ATSRDRQGFGYT
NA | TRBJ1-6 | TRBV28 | ASSSRDSPLH
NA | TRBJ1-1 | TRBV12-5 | ASGVDGPGRTEAF
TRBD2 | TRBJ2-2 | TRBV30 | AWSGLAGGAGELF
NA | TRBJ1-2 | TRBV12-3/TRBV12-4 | ASSLSNYGYT
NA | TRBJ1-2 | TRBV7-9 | ASSLREGNYGYT
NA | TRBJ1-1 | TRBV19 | ASSMGHSEAF
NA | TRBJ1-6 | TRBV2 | ATFEVSYNSPLH
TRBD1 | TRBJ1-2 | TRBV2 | ASSEATGDEGYT
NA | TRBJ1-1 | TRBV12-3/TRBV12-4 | ASRSRGGTEAF
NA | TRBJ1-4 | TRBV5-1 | ASTSGRGNEKLF
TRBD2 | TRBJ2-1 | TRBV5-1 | ASSPLLAGTYNEQF
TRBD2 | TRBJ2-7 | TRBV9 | ASSFGTSGFYEQY
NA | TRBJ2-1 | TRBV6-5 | ASSPSAGSYNEQF
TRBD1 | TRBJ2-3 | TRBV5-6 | ASSASGTGSTDTQY
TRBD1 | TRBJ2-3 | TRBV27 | ASRDRATDTQY
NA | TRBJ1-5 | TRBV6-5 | ASSSRRAGNQPQH
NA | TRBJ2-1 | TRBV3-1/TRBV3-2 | ASSPRLYEQF
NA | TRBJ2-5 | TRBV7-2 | ASSLTVQETQY
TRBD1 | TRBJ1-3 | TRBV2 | ASRPQGTGNTIY
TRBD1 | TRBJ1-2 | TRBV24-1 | ATSDSDRVSGYT
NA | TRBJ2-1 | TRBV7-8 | ASTQDSPYNEQF
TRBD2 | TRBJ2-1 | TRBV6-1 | ASSEAGGTYNEQF
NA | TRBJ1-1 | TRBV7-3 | ASSLTGIQGNTEAF
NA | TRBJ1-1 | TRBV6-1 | ASSEAYQFAEAF
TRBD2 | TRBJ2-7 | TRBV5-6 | ASNDKGGSYEQY
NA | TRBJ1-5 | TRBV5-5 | ASSFGEVVTRSQPQH
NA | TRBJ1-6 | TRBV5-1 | ASSLASGPGLSYNSPLH
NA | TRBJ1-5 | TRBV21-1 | ASSKEEPGTLYSNQPQH
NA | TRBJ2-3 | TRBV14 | ASSQLDFTDTQY
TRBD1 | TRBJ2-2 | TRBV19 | ASRTGRITGELF
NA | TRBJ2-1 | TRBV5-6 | ASSSTSYSYNEQF
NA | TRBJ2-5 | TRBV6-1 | ASSEGERTQY
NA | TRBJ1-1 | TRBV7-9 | ASSLEQVRYAF
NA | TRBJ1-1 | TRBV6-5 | ASQRENTEAF
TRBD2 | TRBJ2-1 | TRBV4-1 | ASSPLTGPGTSGGYNEQF
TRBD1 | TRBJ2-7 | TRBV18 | ASSPGTGKGQY
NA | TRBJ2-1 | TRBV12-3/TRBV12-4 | ASSRRRAGQF
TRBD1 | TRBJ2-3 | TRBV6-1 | ASSETGADTQY
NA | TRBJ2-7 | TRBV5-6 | ASSLYFGIDSYEQY
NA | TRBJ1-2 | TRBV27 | ASSSPSGDLGYT
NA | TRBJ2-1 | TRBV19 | ASSRASSYNEQF
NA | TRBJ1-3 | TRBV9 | ASSVGGQGIIGNTIY
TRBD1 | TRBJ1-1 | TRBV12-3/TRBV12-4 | ASSLIEGAEAF
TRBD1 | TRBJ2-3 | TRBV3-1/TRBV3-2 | ASSQPNRGRLDTQY
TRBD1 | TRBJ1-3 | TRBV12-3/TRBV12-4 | ASSQGDGNTIY
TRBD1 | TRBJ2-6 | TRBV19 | ASSPGQGRSWANVLT
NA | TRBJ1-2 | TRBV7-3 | ASSPGTPYGYT
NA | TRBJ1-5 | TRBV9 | ASSPQGGWNQPQH
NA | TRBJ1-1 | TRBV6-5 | ASIINTEAF
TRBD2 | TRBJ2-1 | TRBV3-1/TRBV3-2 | ASSPGLSSYNEQF
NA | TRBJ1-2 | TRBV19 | ASSILGGYT
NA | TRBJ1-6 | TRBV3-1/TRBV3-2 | ASSPGSGGFSYSPLH
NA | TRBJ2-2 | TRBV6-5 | ASSYAGATGELF